This TCR beta chain was recovered during a study of T cell responses to AZD1222 COVID-19 vaccine. Comment on this clone: The antigen is unknown.

Using immunoSEQ multiplex PCR, the repertoire was profiled, and TCRdb retains in-frame clones only, with some absent. The table includes roughly 130,000 clones, about 86% detected once. This CDR3 region has 15 residues. The germline CDR1 and CDR2 sequences are MGHRA and YSYEKL. Trimming shortened V by 1 base and J by 2 bases, and 9 bases separated the two germline ends. Study-wide results and limits: Nearly half of spike-specific TCRs reportedly target unmutated variant regions. Donors were chiefly white British, with a greater number of females, and clonal diversity was perhaps underestimated. Spike as a whole was targeted by vaccine-associated CD4 TCRs, dominant at 160-218 and 743-854. No repertoire was sampled before or during the peak T cell response, only after it.

J is TRBJ1-5 and V is TRBV4-1, with D perhaps TRBD1 (6 bases). This specimen was peripheral blood, taken on day 0 of AZD1222 vaccination. The clonotype was recovered from an adult in good health. The CDR3 DNA reads TGCGCCAGCAGCCAAGGACAGGCGGGCAATCAGCCCCAGCATTTT. Its translation: CASSQGQAGNQPQHF.